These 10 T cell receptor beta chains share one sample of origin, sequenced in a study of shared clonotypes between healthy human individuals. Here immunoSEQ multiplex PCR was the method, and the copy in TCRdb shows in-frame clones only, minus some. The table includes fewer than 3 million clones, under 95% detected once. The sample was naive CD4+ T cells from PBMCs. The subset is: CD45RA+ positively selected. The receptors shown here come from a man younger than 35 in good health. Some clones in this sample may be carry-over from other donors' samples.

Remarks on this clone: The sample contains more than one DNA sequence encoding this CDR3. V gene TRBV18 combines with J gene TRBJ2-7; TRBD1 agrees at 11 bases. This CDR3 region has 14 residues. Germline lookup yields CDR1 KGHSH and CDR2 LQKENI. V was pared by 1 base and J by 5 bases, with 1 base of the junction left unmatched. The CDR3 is CASSPRTGGDEQYF. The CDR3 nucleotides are TGTGCCAGCTCACCACGGACAGGGGGCGACGAGCAGTACTTC.

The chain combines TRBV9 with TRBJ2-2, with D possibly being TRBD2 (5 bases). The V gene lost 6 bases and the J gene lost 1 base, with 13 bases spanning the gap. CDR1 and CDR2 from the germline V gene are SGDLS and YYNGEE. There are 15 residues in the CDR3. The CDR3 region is CASTETSGNTGELFF. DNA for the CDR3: TGTGCCAGCACCGAGACCAGCGGGAACACCGGGGAGCTGTTTTTT.

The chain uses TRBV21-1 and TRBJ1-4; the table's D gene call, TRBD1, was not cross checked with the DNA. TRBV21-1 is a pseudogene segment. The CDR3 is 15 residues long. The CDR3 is CASDQGVGTNEKLFF. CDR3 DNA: TGTGCCAGCGACCAGGGGGTTGGAACTAATGAAAAACTGTTTTTT.

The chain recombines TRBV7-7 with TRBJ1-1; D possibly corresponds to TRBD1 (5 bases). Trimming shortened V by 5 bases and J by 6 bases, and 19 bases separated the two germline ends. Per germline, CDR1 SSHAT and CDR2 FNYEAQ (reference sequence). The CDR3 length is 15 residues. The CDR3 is CASSPSGGSSPEAFF. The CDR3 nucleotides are TGTGCCAGCAGCCCGTCGGGGGGATCTTCGCCTGAAGCTTTCTTT.

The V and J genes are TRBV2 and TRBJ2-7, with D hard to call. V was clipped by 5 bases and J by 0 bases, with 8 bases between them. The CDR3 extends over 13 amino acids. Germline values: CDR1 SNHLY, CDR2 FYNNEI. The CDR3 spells CASSPDGSYEQYF. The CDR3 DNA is TGTGCCAGCAGTCCGGACGGCTCCTACGAGCAGTACTTC.

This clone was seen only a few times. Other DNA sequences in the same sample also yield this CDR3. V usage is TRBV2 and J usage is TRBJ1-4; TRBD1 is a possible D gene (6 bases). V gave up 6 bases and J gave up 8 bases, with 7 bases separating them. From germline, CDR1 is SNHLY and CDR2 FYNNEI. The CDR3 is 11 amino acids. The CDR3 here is CASRTGEKLFF. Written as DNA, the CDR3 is TGTGCCAGCAGGACAGGAGAAAAACTGTTTTTT.

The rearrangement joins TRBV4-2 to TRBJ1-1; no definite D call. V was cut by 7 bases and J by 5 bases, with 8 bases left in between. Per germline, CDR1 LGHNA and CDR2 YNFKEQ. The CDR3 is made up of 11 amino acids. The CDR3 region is CASNSGTEAFF. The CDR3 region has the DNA TGTGCCAGCAATAGTGGGACTGAAGCTTTCTTT.

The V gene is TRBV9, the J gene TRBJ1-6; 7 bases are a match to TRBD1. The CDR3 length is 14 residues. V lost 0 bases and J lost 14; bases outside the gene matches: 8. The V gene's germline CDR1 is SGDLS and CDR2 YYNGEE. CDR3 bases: TGTGCCAGCAGCGTAGCTGGAGACAGGGTAACCCTCCACTTT. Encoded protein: CASSVAGDRVTLHF.

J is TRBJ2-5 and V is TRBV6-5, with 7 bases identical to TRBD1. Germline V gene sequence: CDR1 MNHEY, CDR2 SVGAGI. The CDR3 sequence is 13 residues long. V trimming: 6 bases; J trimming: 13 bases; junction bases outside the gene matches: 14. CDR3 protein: CASRMNPPGQTYF. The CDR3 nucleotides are TGTGCCAGCAGAATGAACCCTCCGGGACAGACGTACTTC.

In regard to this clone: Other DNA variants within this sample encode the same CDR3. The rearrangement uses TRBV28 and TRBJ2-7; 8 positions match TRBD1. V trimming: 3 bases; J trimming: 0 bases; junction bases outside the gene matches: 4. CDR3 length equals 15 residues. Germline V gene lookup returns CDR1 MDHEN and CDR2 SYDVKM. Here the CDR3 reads CASSLGGTGSYEQYF. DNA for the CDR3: TGTGCCAGCAGTTTGGGCGGGACAGGCTCCTACGAGCAGTACTTC.